A single sample gave rise to the 30 T cell receptor beta chains below, sequenced in a study of CD8+CD57+ T cells in acquired aplastic anemia (dated by TCRdb to the late 2010s). The patients picked for sequencing were ones in whom flow cytometry had shown an expansion of CD8+CD57+ cells. The sequencing machine was an Illumina HiSeq 2000. Profiling of TCR beta VDJ combinations and CDR3 sequences used genomic DNA as the template. In TCRdb, the public reads were trimmed at Q25 with fastp and aligned with MiXCR, with productive beta chains retained. All rows with the same CDR3 protein become a single entry with the most common DNA and genes. The sample data list approximately 260,000 distinct CDR3 sequences, and approximately 79% of these were observed just once. The top ten hold around 40% of the sample. The sequencing input was sorted CD4+, CD8+, or CD8+CD57+ T cells (not recorded which) from PBMCs. These receptors were obtained from a human donor with aplastic anemia.

The chain has TRBV7-2 and TRBJ2-5; either TRBD1 or TRBD2 may supply D (5 bases each). Trimming removed 0 bases from V and 14 bases from J, with 22 bases in between. The CDR3 extends over 15 amino acids. Germline lookup yields CDR1 SGHTA and CDR2 FQGNSA. DNA of the CDR3: TGTGCCAGCAGCTTAGCGCAAGGGACCGATACGCAGTATTACTTC. This gives the protein CASSLAQGTDTQYYF.

Concerning this clonotype: Given the absence of the conserved phenylalanine or tryptophan at the CDR3 end, a read error is likely. No DNA is shown, since the ends of the CDR3 on it are uncertain; the CDR3 is the one TCRdb lists. The V call is TRBV15, the J call TRBJ2-3; TRBD1, the table's D call, lacks a check against the DNA. The CDR3 extends over 14 residues, inclusive of both ends. Germline V gene lookup returns CDR1 LNHNV and CDR2 YYDKDF (reference sequence). The CDR3 sequence is CATSIGGDPDTGDL.

Concerning this clonotype: Since a much larger clone is just one base distant, this may be a read error. V gene TRBV9 combines with J gene TRBJ1-1; a weak D match, TRBD1 (5 bases). The CDR3 has 15 amino acids. Germline V gives CDR1 SGDLS, CDR2 YYNGEE. V lost 3 bases and J lost 12, with 24 bases in between. The CDR3: CASSADSASNNSPFF. The CDR3 bases are TGTGCCAGCAGCGCCGACAGCGCCTCCAATAATTCACCTTTCTTT.

Worth noting for this clonotype: At one end the junction does not follow the germline gene, possibly because of a read error. The J gene is TRBJ1-6, the V gene TRBV7-4, with D maybe TRBD1 (6 bases). Looked up from germline, CDR1 is SGHVT and CDR2 is SQSDAQ. The CDR3 has 14 residues. CDR3 sequence reads: CASSAQGHHAPHHF. CDR3 sequence (DNA): TGTGCCAGCAGCGCACAGGGTCATCATGCACCCCACCATTTT.

This clonotype was picked up many times. The rearrangement links TRBV5-4 to TRBJ2-1; TRBD2 agrees at 9 bases. In germline, CDR1 is SGHNT, CDR2 YYREEE (reference sequence). This CDR3 comprises 16 residues. With V trimmed by 2 bases and J by 8 bases, 11 bases remained unmatched. CDR3 sequence reads: CASSFTSSGGSDEQFF. CDR3 nucleotide sequence: TGTGCCAGCAGCTTTACTAGCAGCGGGGGGAGCGATGAGCAGTTCTTC.

About this clonotype: A read error may produce the germline difference seen at one junction end. The CDR3 DNA sequence: TGTGCCAGCAGCTTAGGTGCGGCAGATACACATAATTTT. It yields the protein CASSLGAADTHNF. The chain is built from TRBV7-8 and TRBJ2-3; D gene unclear. Germline assignment: CDR1 SGHVS and CDR2 FQNEAQ. This CDR3 spans 13 amino acids.

The CDR3 DNA reads as TGTGCCAGCAGCCAAAAGGCGACTAGTGAGCAGTTCTTC. It translates to CASSQKATSEQFF. The chain couples TRBV11-2 to TRBJ2-1; weak D call: TRBD2 (6 bases). The CDR3 covers 13 residues. Per germline, CDR1 SGHAT and CDR2 FQNNGV. V lost 5 bases and J lost 9, with 14 bases in between. The full variable domain, in which reference TRBV11-2 and TRBJ2-1 provide the parts outside the CDR3, is EAGVAQSPRYKIIEKRQSVAFWCNPISGHATLYWYQQILGQGPKLLIQFQNNGVVDDSQLPKDRFSAERLKGVDSTLKIQPAKLEDSAVYLCASSQKATSEQFFGPGTRLTVL.

The chain joins TRBV9 to TRBJ2-7; 8 positions agree with TRBD2. The V gene's germline CDR1 is SGDLS and CDR2 YYNGEE. The trim removed 0 bases at V and 2 bases at J, leaving 7 bases unmatched. The CDR3 has 16 residues. CDR3 sequence reads: CASSVGVAGSPYEQYV. CDR3 in DNA: TGTGCCAGCAGCGTAGGAGTAGCGGGAAGTCCCTACGAGCAGTACGTC.

In regard to this clonotype: This CDR3 fails to terminate in the conserved phenylalanine or tryptophan, so it likely reflects a read error. The V call is TRBV7-9, the J call TRBJ2-3; the D is unclear. Germline V gene data show CDR1 as SEHNR and CDR2 as FQNEAQ (reference sequence). Trimming shortened V by 5 bases and J by 11 bases, and 14 bases separated the two germline ends. The CDR3 totals 12 residues. DNA of the CDR3: TGTGCCAGCAGCGTAGGGTCAGATGGGCAGTATGAT. Its translation: CASSVGSDGQYD.

Worth noting for this clonotype: The missing conserved phenylalanine or tryptophan at the end of this CDR3 makes a read error likely. The DNA is left out, because the CDR3 cannot be placed on it with certainty; the CDR3 is given as TCRdb lists it. This rearrangement joins TRBV7-9 to TRBJ2-3; the table names TRBD1, a call not compared with the DNA. The CDR3 has 13 amino acids, counting both end residues. Germline V gene data show CDR1 as SEHNR and CDR2 as FQNEAQ (reference sequence). This CDR3 reads CASGYRSAISKSS.

About this clonotype: A read error is likely, as this CDR3 ends without the conserved phenylalanine or tryptophan. The DNA is omitted, as the CDR3 cannot be located on it reliably, and the CDR3 follows TCRdb's listing. The V gene is TRBV7-9, the J gene TRBJ1-2; the table's TRBD1 call for D was not verified on the DNA. From its first to its last residue, the CDR3 has 13 amino acids. Germline V gives CDR1 SEHNR, CDR2 FQNEAQ (reference sequence). CDR3: CASSLGGADGSTV.

The table lists this clonotype with a few counts. The rearrangement uses TRBV7-8 and TRBJ1-2; D is unclear. Germline V gives CDR1 SGHVS, CDR2 FQNEAQ. The V gene lost 4 bases and the J gene lost 11 bases, with 26 bases spanning the gap. The CDR3 runs to 16 residues. This chain's CDR3 is CASSSPGGPDTQYYTF. As DNA, the CDR3 is TGTGCCAGCAGCTCACCGGGCGGGCCCGATACGCAGTATTACACCTTC.

This clonotype is a singleton in its sample. This CDR3 is missing its conserved last phenylalanine or tryptophan, likely due to a read error. Because the CDR3's place on the DNA is in doubt, the DNA is left out and the CDR3 is given as listed by TCRdb. This chain uses TRBV7-8 with TRBJ1-2. Termini included, the CDR3 measures 13 amino acids. CDR1 is SGHVS, CDR2 FQNEAQ, per germline. The CDR3 sequence is CASSLARGADTQY.

The chain couples TRBV15 to TRBJ2-1; D gene uncertain. The CDR3 runs 11 residues. Germline lookup yields CDR1 LNHNV and CDR2 YYDKDF (reference sequence). The CDR3 region is CGTAKGNEQFF. DNA of the CDR3: TGTGGCACAGCCAAAGGCAATGAGCAGTTCTTC. The entire variable domain, with the rest obtained from reference TRBV15 and TRBJ2-1, is as follows: DAMVIQNPRYQVTQFGKPVTLSCSQTLNHNVMYWYQQKSSQAPKLLFHYYDKDFNNEADTPDNFQSRRPNTSFCFLDIRSPGLGDTAMYLCGTAKGNEQFFGPGTRLTVL.

The chain is built from TRBV13 and TRBJ2-1, with D perhaps being TRBD1 or TRBD2 (5 bases each). The CDR3 covers 16 residues. The V and J ends lost 8 bases and 3 bases respectively, with 20 bases between them. Germline assignment: CDR1 PRHDT and CDR2 FYEKMQ (reference sequence). The CDR3 loop is CASGDSSGGYYNEQFF. The DNA for the CDR3 is TGTGCCAGCGGGGATTCTAGTGGGGGATACTACAATGAGCAGTTCTTC.

V usage is TRBV15 and J usage is TRBJ2-1, with 10 positions matching TRBD1. CDR1 is LNHNV and CDR2 is YYDKDF in the germline V gene (reference sequence). This CDR3 spans 15 amino acids. Trimming took 1 base from V and 7 from J; bases not matched to a gene: 4. CDR3 DNA: TGTGCCACCAGCAGAGTAGGACAGGGGGAAAATGAGCAGTTCTTC. As protein: CATSRVGQGENEQFF.

Turning to this clonotype: An end of the junction differs from the germline gene, which may be a read error. V gene TRBV4-3 combines with J gene TRBJ2-7, with D tentatively TRBD1 (5 bases). Germline values: CDR1 LGHNA, CDR2 YSLEER. The CDR3 contains 13 residues. CDR3 DNA: TGCGGCAGCAGCTTTGGCAGGGTTAGCGAGCAGTACTTC. Its translation: CGSSFGRVSEQYF.

The rearrangement joins TRBV7-8 to TRBJ2-7, with D possibly called TRBD1 or TRBD2 (5 bases each). CDR3 length: 18 residues. Germline V gene lookup returns CDR1 SGHVS and CDR2 FQNEAQ. Trimming took off 2 bases at V and 3 bases at J, with 23 bases between the two ends. The CDR3 protein is CASSLQGDADTQYYEQYV. The DNA for the CDR3 is TGTGCCAGCAGCTTACAGGGAGATGCCGATACGCAGTACTACGAGCAGTACGTC.

Comment on this clonotype: At one end, the junction sequence differs from germline, possibly due to a read error. The V and J genes are TRBV7-8 and TRBJ2-3; D is perhaps TRBD1 (6 bases). Germline assignment: CDR1 SGHVS and CDR2 FQNEAQ. The CDR3 spans 14 residues. CDR3 in DNA: TGTGCCAGCAGCTTGCCTCGGGACACAGATACGCCGTATTTT. Translation: CASSLPRDTDTPYF.

Points on this clonotype: The conserved closing phenylalanine or tryptophan is absent in this CDR3, likely reflecting a read error. The DNA is left out, because the CDR3 cannot be placed on it with certainty; the CDR3 is given as TCRdb lists it. The genes are TRBV7-6 and TRBJ2-3; TRBD1 was called by the table and not checked on the DNA. Counting both end residues, the CDR3 totals 12 amino acids. CDR1 and CDR2 from the germline V gene are SGHVS and FNYEAQ. CDR3 sequence reads: CASSSDRGHSPL.

A word on this clonotype: With a much larger clone just one base away, this may be a read error. The V call is TRBV7-9, the J call TRBJ1-2; D is unresolved. CDR1 and CDR2 (germline): SEHNR, FQNEAQ (reference sequence). The CDR3 contains 15 residues. V lost 3 bases to trimming and J lost 14 bases, with 25 bases between them. The CDR3 DNA reads as TGTGCCAGCAGCTTTCAAAGAAGCGGGGAGTGCGATGAGACCTTC. It encodes CASSFQRSGECDETF.

This rearrangement joins TRBV10-3 to TRBJ2-7; D is unresolved. CDR1 is ENHRY and CDR2 is SYGVKD in the germline V gene. This CDR3 has 13 amino acids. V was trimmed by 5 bases and J by 2 bases, leaving 10 bases between them. The CDR3 here is CAISTTRTYEQYF. As DNA, the CDR3 is TGTGCCATCAGTACCACACGAACCTACGAGCAGTACTTC.

The chain recombines TRBV5-1 with TRBJ2-3; TRBD2 agrees at 12 bases. Per germline, CDR1 SGHRS and CDR2 YFSETQ. J was trimmed by 3 bases and V by 2 bases; bases with no gene match: 7. This CDR3 region has 17 residues. CDR3 sequence reads: CASSLYLAGGRTDTQYF. Here the CDR3 DNA reads TGCGCCAGCAGCTTATATCTAGCGGGGGGGCGGACAGATACGCAGTATTTT.

The table lists this clonotype with a count of one. No conserved phenylalanine or tryptophan is present at the end of the CDR3, so a read error is the likely explanation. The DNA is left out, because the CDR3 cannot be placed on it with certainty; the CDR3 is given as TCRdb lists it. This chain uses TRBV7-9 with TRBJ2-3; TRBD1, the D gene given by the table, was not confirmed from the DNA. The germline CDR1 and CDR2 sequences are SEHNR and FQNEAQ (reference sequence). Both ends counted, the CDR3 spans 13 residues. CDR3: CASSHGAGDNTDI.

Comment on this clonotype: Given the absence of the conserved phenylalanine or tryptophan at the CDR3 end, a read error is likely. The DNA is left out, because the CDR3 cannot be placed on it with certainty; the CDR3 is given as TCRdb lists it. The chain has TRBV7-8 and TRBJ2-4; the table's D gene call, TRBD2, was not cross checked with the DNA. Germline values: CDR1 SGHVS, CDR2 FQNEAQ. Including both end residues, the CDR3 is 12 amino acids long. The CDR3 region is CASGLAGSIQSL.

A single count supports this clonotype. The V and J genes are TRBV7-2 and TRBJ2-1; D is perhaps TRBD2 (6 bases). This CDR3 is 16 amino acids long. Between the trimmed V and J ends, which lost 3 bases and 8 bases, there was a span of 20 bases. Looked up from germline, CDR1 is SGHTA and CDR2 is FQGNSA. DNA of the CDR3: TGTGCCAGCAGCTTTCAAAGAGGCGGGGATAGGGATGAGCAGTTCTTC. Protein product: CASSFQRGGDRDEQFF.

This clonotype appeared once. One end of the junction varies from germline; a read error may be responsible. The DNA of the CDR3 is TGTGCCAGCGGCGACGGGGGCACCTACGGGCACAATTTT. Protein sequence: CASGDGGTYGHNF. V gene TRBV7-9 combines with J gene TRBJ2-3; D may correspond to TRBD1 or TRBD2 (6 bases each). The CDR3 has 13 amino acids. Germline values: CDR1 SEHNR, CDR2 FQNEAQ (reference sequence).

The V gene is TRBV7-9, the J gene TRBJ2-7; D possibly matches TRBD1 or TRBD2 (5 bases each). The CDR3 extends over 14 amino acids. CDR1 SEHNR and CDR2 FQNEAQ come from the germline V gene (reference sequence). CDR3 protein: CASSFPGSYGANDV. CDR3 nucleotides: TGTGCCAGCAGCTTCCCGGGTAGCTACGGGGCGAACGACGTC.

This clonotype has just one count. J is TRBJ2-1 and V is TRBV20-1; 7 bases agree with TRBD2. CDR3 length: 14 amino acids. The germline CDR1 and CDR2 sequences are DFQATT and SNEGSKA (reference sequence). The ends lost 7 bases at V and 7 bases at J; junction bases unmatched: 13. The CDR3 region is CSGRETLIENEQFF. CDR3 coding DNA: TGCAGTGGGCGGGAGACCCTAATTGAGAATGAGCAGTTCTTC.

This chain uses TRBV7-3 with TRBJ2-7; 8 bases line up with TRBD2. Germline-derived CDR1 and CDR2 are SGHTA and FQGTGA. The length of the CDR3 is 14 residues. V was clipped by 4 bases and J by 11 bases; unmatched bases: 13. The CDR3 DNA reads TGTGCCAGCAGCTACGCGGGAGGTACCTACAATGAGTACTTC. This translates into CASSYAGGTYNEYF.